This TCR beta chain was captured by sequencing in a study of cytomegalovirus exposure and HLA in healthy donors. PCR amplification relied on 60 Vbeta primers (plus 13 Jbeta primers). This table comes from immunoSEQ multiplex PCR, and its TCRdb copy is limited to in-frame clones, with some not included. The sample yields roughly 130,000 clones, roughly 78% seen once. A note on this clone: Its target is not known.

Findings and limits, study-wide: With later analysis, a missense DCLRE1C variant became linked to TCR beta V- and J-gene trimming. At a 0.05 false discovery rate, a later analysis found around 15,000 TCR beta sequences to be associated with HLA alleles. Sequence variants that were highly shared formed a cluster that was likely a sequencing artifact. It was only CMV serostatus that was available as immune exposure information.

The sample consisted of PBMCs. This receptor was identified in a young man in good health and CMV-seronegative.

The CDR3 protein is CASSQSPSGSSYNEQFF. CDR3 sequence (DNA): TGCGCCAGCAGCCAATCGCCGAGCGGGAGCTCCTACAATGAGCAGTTCTTC. The V and J genes are TRBV4-1 and TRBJ2-1, with 8 bases aligning to TRBD2. Trimming took 2 bases from V and 0 from J; bases not matched to a gene: 6. Germline V gives CDR1 MGHRA, CDR2 YSYEKL. This CDR3 is 17 amino acids long.